This T cell receptor beta chain was identified in a study of T and B cells in COVID-19 patients. The V gene's germline CDR1 is MNHNS and CDR2 SASEGT. V shed 3 bases, J shed 5 bases, and the junction held 11 bases outside the gene matches. CDR3 length equals 16 residues. Each TRB amplification used about 220-500 ng of genomic DNA from blood. TRB rearrangements were amplified by multiplex PCR with BIOMED2 TRB-A/B primers. MiXCR, applied by TCRdb to the multiplex PCR reads, yields one record per CDR3 protein. The sample consists of about 9,400 distinct CDR3 sequences, 31% of them appearing once. The TCR comes from a human donor who had recovered from COVID-19. V usage is TRBV6-1 and J usage is TRBJ1-1; 8 nucleotides agree with TRBD1. Sequenced input: blood. The CDR3 spells CASSDAGGGGNTEAFF. DNA for the CDR3: TGTGCCAGCAGTGACGCAGGGGGCGGTGGAAATACTGAAGCTTTCTTT.